The 19 T cell receptor beta chains presented below share a single source sample, sequenced in a study of cytomegalovirus exposure and HLA in healthy donors. The data were produced by immunoSEQ multiplex PCR, yet TCRdb's version contains in-frame clones alone and is incomplete. The sample has some 130,000 clones, around four fifths seen once. What was sequenced was PBMCs. The receptors shown here come from a woman aged 25-40 years in good health and CMV-seronegative.

A few counts support this clone. The CDR3: CASSHDRNTEAFF. For the CDR3, the DNA is TGTGCCAGCTCCCACGACAGGAACACTGAAGCTTTCTTT. This chain links TRBV18 with TRBJ1-1, with D possibly matching TRBD1 (5 bases). CDR3 length equals 13 residues. Germline V CDR1 and CDR2: KGHSH, LQKENI. Trimming took 6 bases from V and 1 from J, leaving 9 bases between them.

This sequence joins TRBV18 and TRBJ1-1; 7 nucleotides match TRBD1. The CDR3 is 15 residues long. V dropped 5 bases and J dropped 1; count of bases not matched to a gene: 7. The germline CDR1 and CDR2 sequences are KGHSH and LQKENI. The CDR3 sequence: CASSSLQGRNTEAFF. The CDR3 DNA sequence: TGTGCCAGCTCATCTTTACAGGGGAGGAACACTGAAGCTTTCTTT.

V and J are TRBV29-1 and TRBJ1-2; D gene ambiguous. This CDR3 has 19 residues. In germline, CDR1 is SQVTM, CDR2 ANQGSEA. Trimming took 1 base from V and 0 from J, leaving 24 bases between them. The CDR3 region is CSVEVGPPRPPGANYGYTF. The CDR3 DNA reads as TGCAGCGTTGAAGTGGGCCCCCCTCGACCCCCCGGCGCTAACTATGGCTACACCTTC.

The chain is built from TRBV28 and TRBJ2-7, with a tentative D call TRBD2 (5 bases). Germline V gene data show CDR1 as MDHEN and CDR2 as SYDVKM. Trimming shortened V by 2 bases and J by 0 bases, and 14 bases separated the two germline ends. This CDR3 contains 16 residues. In DNA, the CDR3 is TGTGCCAGCAGTTTAGAATTGCGGGCTATCTCCTACGAGCAGTACTTC. Its translation: CASSLELRAISYEQYF.

The chain has TRBV2 and TRBJ1-1; D gene uncertain. The CDR3 covers 15 residues. V lost 10 bases to trimming and J lost 1 base, with 19 bases between them. CDR1 and CDR2 from the germline V gene are SNHLY and FYNNEI. DNA for the CDR3: TGTGCCACGTCGCCGGGTCCCGGATGGAACACTGAAGCTTTCTTT. This gives the protein CATSPGPGWNTEAFF.

This clone was counted a single time. This chain joins TRBV5-1 and TRBJ1-2; the D is unclear. This CDR3 spans 12 amino acids. CDR1 SGHRS and CDR2 YFSETQ come from the germline V gene. Trimming cost V 4 bases and J 8 bases, with 12 bases left between them. The CDR3 spells CASSPGVGGYTF. CDR3 DNA: TGCGCCAGCAGCCCCGGGGTAGGCGGCTACACCTTC. Together with reference TRBV5-1 and TRBJ1-2, the CDR3 gives the full variable domain: KAGVTQTPRYLIKTRGQQVTLSCSPISGHRSVSWYQQTPGQGLQFLFEYFSETQRNKGNFPGRFSGRQFSNSRSEMNVSTLELGDSALYLCASSPGVGGYTFGSGTRLTVV.

The chain combines TRBV9 with TRBJ2-3, with D tentatively TRBD2 (5 bases). The CDR3 contains 17 residues. With 1 base removed from V and 0 bases from J, the gap between germline ends came to 15 bases. The germline V gene encodes CDR1 SGDLS and CDR2 YYNGEE. CDR3 protein: CASSVSKRSTSTDTQYF. The CDR3, as DNA: TGTGCCAGCAGCGTAAGCAAGCGGAGTACTAGCACAGATACGCAGTATTTT. The full variable domain, rest sourced from reference TRBV9 and TRBJ2-3, is DSGVTQTPKHLITATGQRVTLRCSPRSGDLSVYWYQQSLDQGLQFLIQYYNGEERAKGNILERFSAQQFPDLHSELNLSSLELGDSALYFCASSVSKRSTSTDTQYFGPGTRLTVL.

This clone was observed a few times. The rearrangement joins TRBV2 to TRBJ1-1, with D maybe TRBD1 (5 bases). The CDR3 extends over 13 amino acids. Germline V gene lookup returns CDR1 SNHLY and CDR2 FYNNEI. V lost 7 bases to trimming and J lost 1 base, with 10 bases between them. The CDR3 DNA reads as TGTGCCAGCAAGGACACGGAGAACACTGAAGCTTTCTTT. Amino acid sequence: CASKDTENTEAFF.

The chain combines TRBV2 with TRBJ1-5; 7 nucleotides agree with TRBD1. The CDR3 loop spans 12 amino acids. The V segment lost 6 bases and the J segment 9 bases; nucleotides outside the gene matches: 5. CDR1 is SNHLY and CDR2 is FYNNEI in the germline V gene. In nucleotides, the CDR3 is TGTGCCAGCAGCGGGACAGAGGCGCCCCAGCATTTT. Protein product: CASSGTEAPQHF.

The chain employs TRBV7-3 and TRBJ2-3; a weak D match, TRBD2 (6 bases). The germline V and J ends were trimmed by 2 bases and 6 bases, with 15 bases remaining between them. CDR1 is SGHTA and CDR2 is FQGTGA in the germline V gene. The CDR3 contains 15 residues. The CDR3 nucleotides are TGTGCCAGCAGCTTAGAAGGGCGGGCGGGGGATACGCAGTATTTT. This codes for CASSLEGRAGDTQYF.

This chain joins TRBV7-2 and TRBJ1-3, with 7 bases aligning to TRBD1. With 4 bases clipped from V and 2 bases from J, the junction kept 2 bases outside the gene matches. This CDR3 is 14 amino acids long. From germline, CDR1 is SGHTA and CDR2 FQGNSA. CDR3 loop: CASSWGQTGNTIYF. CDR3 bases: TGTGCCAGCAGCTGGGGACAGACTGGAAACACCATATATTTT. Together with reference TRBV7-2 and TRBJ1-3, the CDR3 gives the full variable domain: GAGVSQSPSNKVTEKGKDVELRCDPISGHTALYWYRQSLGQGLEFLIYFQGNSAPDKSGLPSDRFSAERTGGSVSTLTIQRTQQEDSAVYLCASSWGQTGNTIYFGEGSWLTVV.

V gene TRBV5-4 combines with J gene TRBJ1-2; D unresolved. Per the germline V gene, CDR1 is SGHNT and CDR2 is YYREEE (reference sequence). This CDR3 region has 14 residues. Trimming cost V 0 bases and J 0 bases, with 6 bases left between them. This CDR3 is CASSLAGANYGYTF. CDR3 DNA sequence: TGTGCCAGCAGCTTGGCCGGGGCTAACTATGGCTACACCTTC.

This clone was picked up one time. The V and J genes are TRBV7-3 and TRBJ2-1; D remains ambiguous. The CDR3 spans 20 residues. V shed 1 base and J shed 6 bases, with 28 bases lying between them. Germline CDR1 and CDR2: SGHTA and FQGTGA. Here the CDR3 reads CASSLILRLSGLSLTNEQFF. Here the CDR3 DNA reads TGTGCCAGCAGCTTAATCCTGAGGTTAAGTGGGTTATCCTTAACCAATGAGCAGTTCTTC.

The genes are TRBV11-2 and TRBJ2-2; TRBD1 matches 7 bases. The CDR3 is made up of 15 amino acids. The germline CDR1 and CDR2 sequences are SGHAT and FQNNGV. V was pared by 2 bases and J by 7 bases, with 7 bases of the junction left unmatched. DNA of the CDR3: TGTGCCAGCAGCTTATCACAGGGGTTAGGCGGGGAGCTGTTTTTT. This encodes CASSLSQGLGGELFF.

The chain couples TRBV6-1 to TRBJ1-2; 7 nucleotides align to TRBD1. Germline assignment: CDR1 MNHNS and CDR2 SASEGT. The CDR3 consists of 15 residues. After removal of 0 bases from V and 7 bases from J, the junction contained 8 bases not matched to a gene. CDR3 bases: TGTGCCAGCAGTGAAGCGCTTCTTACAGGGGTTGGCTACACCTTC. Protein sequence: CASSEALLTGVGYTF.

The chain joins TRBV27 to TRBJ1-5; the D is unclear. Germline V gives CDR1 MNHEY, CDR2 SMNVEV (reference sequence). V was cut by 5 bases and J by 7 bases, with 21 bases left in between. The CDR3 is 16 amino acids. CDR3 nucleotide sequence: TGTGCCAGCAGTCCCCTCCCAGACCCCTTCAGGCAGCCCCAGCATTTT. The encoded protein is CASSPLPDPFRQPQHF.

This clone has a handful of counts. This sequence joins TRBV7-2 and TRBJ1-2; no reliable D call. This CDR3 is built from 14 residues. V was clipped by 4 bases and J by 0 bases, with 9 bases between them. CDR1 SGHTA and CDR2 FQGNSA come from the germline V gene. The CDR3 DNA follows: TGTGCCAGCAGCTCCCGACACTCTAACTATGGCTACACCTTC. It translates to CASSSRHSNYGYTF.

The J gene is TRBJ2-5, the V gene TRBV6-1; 9 bases fit TRBD1. The CDR3 consists of 14 residues. V shed 5 bases, J shed 4 bases, and the junction held 5 bases outside the gene matches. The germline gives CDR1 MNHNS, CDR2 SASEGT. In DNA form, the CDR3 reads TGTGCCAGCAGTCTACAGGGGGCAGGAGAGACCCAGTACTTC. This gives the protein CASSLQGAGETQYF.

The gene calls are TRBV27 and TRBJ1-6; D remains unclear. Germline CDR1 reads MNHEY; CDR2 reads SMNVEV (reference sequence). The CDR3 consists of 14 residues. The V and J ends lost 7 bases and 6 bases respectively, with 13 bases between them. This chain's CDR3 is CASTSAGTNSPLHF. In DNA form, the CDR3 reads TGTGCCAGCACCTCCGCGGGCACTAATTCACCCCTCCACTTT.